Listed here are 8 T cell receptor beta chains from one sample, sequenced in a study of CD8 T cells in ankylosing spondylitis. TCRdb re-analysed the 5' RACE reads in MiXCR, keeping a single row per CDR3 protein. The table lists some 450,000 distinct CDR3 sequences, 17% of them singletons. Their specific antigens are unknown. Study observations and caveats: Ankylosing spondylitis blood seemed to carry a telltale TCR beta motif made of under ten highly homologous variants.

Source material: blood, either unsorted or a sorted T cell fraction (not recorded which). The origin of the receptors is a male donor with ankylosing spondylitis.

V gene TRBV20-1 combines with J gene TRBJ2-1, with 10 bases fitting TRBD2. This CDR3 contains 15 residues. Germline V gene lookup returns CDR1 DFQATT and CDR2 SNEGSKA (reference sequence). Trimming removed 5 bases from V and 5 bases from J; junction bases left unmatched: 9. CDR3 bases: TGCAGTGCTCCTGTCGGGACTAGCGTAAACAATGAGCAGTTCTTC. Protein product: CSAPVGTSVNNEQFF.

In this sample, this clonotype turned up a few times. The rearrangement links TRBV28 to TRBJ2-1, with D perhaps matching TRBD2 (5 bases). Germline V lookup: CDR1 MDHEN, CDR2 SYDVKM. The CDR3 is made up of 14 amino acids. The CDR3 DNA follows: TGTGCTTCGTGGGTTAGCGCTTCCTACAATGAGCAGTTCTTC. Translating it yields CASWVSASYNEQFF.

This clonotype came up a few times. The chain combines TRBV5-5 with TRBJ2-7; TRBD1 aligns across 7 bases. Germline CDR1 is SGHKS and CDR2 is YYEKEE (reference sequence). This CDR3 is 15 amino acids long. Trimming removed 4 bases from V and 1 base from J; junction bases left unmatched: 8. The CDR3 sequence: CASSKVGTVSYEQYF. The CDR3 DNA reads as TGTGCCAGCAGCAAAGTCGGGACAGTTTCCTACGAGCAGTACTTC.

J is TRBJ2-1 and V is TRBV5-1, with 8 bases matching TRBD1. The CDR3 extends over 16 amino acids. The V and J ends lost 4 bases and 5 bases, in that order; junction bases with no gene match: 11. The germline CDR1 and CDR2 sequences are SGHRS and YFSETQ. The CDR3 DNA follows: TGCGCCAGCAGCCAAATCAGGGGGCACGGGGACAATGAGCAGTTCTTC. Its protein is CASSQIRGHGDNEQFF.

The rearrangement joins TRBV20-1 to TRBJ2-7, with TRBD1 as a possible D gene (6 bases). This CDR3 spans 12 amino acids. Germline CDR1 DFQATT, CDR2 SNEGSKA (reference sequence). Trimming shortened V by 5 bases and J by 3 bases, and 11 bases separated the two germline ends. The DNA of the CDR3 is TGCAGTGCTTACAGGGTAGGCTACGAGCAGTACTTC. It specifies CSAYRVGYEQYF.

This clonotype was picked up one time. CDR3 region: CASSFVRGGGTGELFF. CDR3 nucleotides: TGTGCCAGCAGCTTTGTTCGGGGAGGCGGCACCGGGGAGCTGTTTTTT. The chain links TRBV5-6 to TRBJ2-2; a weak D match, TRBD2 (6 bases). V was cut by 2 bases and J by 4 bases, with 15 bases left in between. The CDR3 extends over 16 amino acids. Germline V CDR1 and CDR2: SGHDT, YYEEEE.

The V call is TRBV20-1, the J call TRBJ1-2; TRBD1 matches at 9 bases. V was clipped by 5 bases and J by 1 base; unmatched bases: 5. In germline, CDR1 is DFQATT, CDR2 SNEGSKA (reference sequence). The CDR3 has 14 amino acids. The CDR3 sequence: CSARTGAGNYGYTF. CDR3 DNA: TGCAGTGCTCGGACAGGGGCGGGTAACTATGGCTACACCTTC.

CDR3 residues: CASSPGQGGEWQYF. The DNA for the CDR3 is TGTGCCAGCAGCCCGGGACAGGGGGGGGAATGGCAGTACTTC. V gene TRBV3-1 combines with J gene TRBJ2-7, with TRBD1 matching over 11 bases. The germline V gene has CDR1 LGHDT and CDR2 YNNKEL (reference sequence). The junction had 8 bases not matched to a gene; V was cut back by 4 bases and J by 9 bases. The CDR3 loop spans 14 amino acids.